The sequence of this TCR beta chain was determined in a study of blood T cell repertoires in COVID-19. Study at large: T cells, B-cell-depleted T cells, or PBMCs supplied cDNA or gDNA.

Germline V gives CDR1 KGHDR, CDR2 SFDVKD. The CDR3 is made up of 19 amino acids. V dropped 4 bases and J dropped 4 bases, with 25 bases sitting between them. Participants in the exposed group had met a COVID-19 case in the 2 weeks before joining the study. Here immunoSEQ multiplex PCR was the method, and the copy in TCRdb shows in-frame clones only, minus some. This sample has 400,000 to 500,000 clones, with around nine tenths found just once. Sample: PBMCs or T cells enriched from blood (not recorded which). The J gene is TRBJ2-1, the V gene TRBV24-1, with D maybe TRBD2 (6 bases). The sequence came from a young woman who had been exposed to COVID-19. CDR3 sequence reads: CATSESGSGVSLRYNEQFF. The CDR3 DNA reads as TGTGCCACCAGTGAATCAGGCTCGGGGGTCAGTCTGAGATACAATGAGCAGTTCTTC.